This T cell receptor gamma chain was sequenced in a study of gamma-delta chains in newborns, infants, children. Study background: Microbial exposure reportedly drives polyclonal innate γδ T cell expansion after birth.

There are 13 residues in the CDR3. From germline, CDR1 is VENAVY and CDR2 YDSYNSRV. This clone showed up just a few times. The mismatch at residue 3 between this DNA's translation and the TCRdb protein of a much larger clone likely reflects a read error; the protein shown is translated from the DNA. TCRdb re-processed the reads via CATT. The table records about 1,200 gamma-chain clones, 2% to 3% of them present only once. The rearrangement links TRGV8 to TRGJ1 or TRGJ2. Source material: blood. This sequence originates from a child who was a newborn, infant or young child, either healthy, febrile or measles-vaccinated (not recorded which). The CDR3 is CAAWDFPYYKKLF. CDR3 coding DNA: TGTGCCGCCTGGGACTTTCCTTATTATAAGAAACTCTTT.